This TCR beta chain was sequenced in a study of Tregs in tolerant kidney transplant recipients. Overall study findings and caveats: This study did not directly address biological reproducibility. Antigen-driven expansion was suggested because donor-specific Tregs expanded more than all Tregs in tolerant patients.

Concerning this clone itself: Its matching antigen is unknown.

The CDR3 contains 13 residues. Germline V CDR1 and CDR2: SGHRS, YFSETQ. With 4 bases removed from V and 2 bases from J, the gap between germline ends came to 10 bases. Unstimulated regulatory T cells (CD4+CD25+CD127-), CD4+CD25- non-regulatory cells, CD4 and CD8 cells were FACS-sorted from thawed PBMCs. Clones were sequenced by immunoSEQ multiplex PCR, and TCRdb holds only the in-frame ones, with some missing. The sample lists 60,000 or so clones; 80% to 90% were seen once. This sample comprised Tregs from blood, obtained before the transplant. The V and J genes are TRBV5-1 and TRBJ2-7; possible D gene TRBD2, 6 bases. The sequence derives from a human donor who received a combined kidney and bone marrow transplant. CDR3: CASSPGGTYEQYF. The CDR3 DNA sequence: TGCGCCAGCAGCCCCGGGGGAACCTACGAGCAGTACTTC.